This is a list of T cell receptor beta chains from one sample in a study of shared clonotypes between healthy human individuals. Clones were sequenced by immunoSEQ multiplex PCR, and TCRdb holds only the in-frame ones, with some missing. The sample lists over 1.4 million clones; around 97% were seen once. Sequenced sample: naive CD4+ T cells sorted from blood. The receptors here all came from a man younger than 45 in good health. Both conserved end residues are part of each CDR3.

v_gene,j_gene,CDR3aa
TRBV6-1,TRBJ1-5,CASSEAGIGANQPQHF
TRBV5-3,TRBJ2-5,CARRLGRETQYF
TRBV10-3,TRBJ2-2,CAIRGGGELFF
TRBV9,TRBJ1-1,CASSRQGADTEAFF
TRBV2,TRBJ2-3,CASSEALALGADTQYF
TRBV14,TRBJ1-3,CASSQDWNSHSGNTIYF
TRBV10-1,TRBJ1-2,CASSESHLKRGYGYTF
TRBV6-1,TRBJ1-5,CASSESQFNQPQHF
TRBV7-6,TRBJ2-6,CASSLGTGGSSGANVLTF
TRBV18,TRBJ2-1,CASSSETIEQFF
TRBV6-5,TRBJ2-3,CASNDAGAGADTQYF
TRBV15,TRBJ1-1,CATSREEGFHTEAFF
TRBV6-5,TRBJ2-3,CASSYGQSTDTQYF
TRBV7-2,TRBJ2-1,CASSPSLGGFYNEQFF
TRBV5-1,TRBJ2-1,CASSLGGSGASYNEQFF
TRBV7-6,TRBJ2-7,CASSLAPGVSYEQYF
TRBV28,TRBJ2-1,CASSFFLLAGEVEQFF
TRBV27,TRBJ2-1,CASSLQGTSGNEQFF
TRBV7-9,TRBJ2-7,CASSFGTSGTTSYEQYF
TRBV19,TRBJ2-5,CASSPGLAGEWETQYF
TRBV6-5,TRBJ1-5,CASRADRGPDQPQHF
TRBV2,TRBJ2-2,CASRVINTGELFF
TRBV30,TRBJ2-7,CAWSLARTGFNEQYF
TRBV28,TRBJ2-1,CASNKAGGPEFF
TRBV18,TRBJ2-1,CASSPDNEQFF
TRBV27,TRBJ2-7,CASSLLGANEQYF
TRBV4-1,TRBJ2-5,CASSPSMGVWGALDQETQYF
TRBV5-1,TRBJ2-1,CASSWDRGPYNEQFF
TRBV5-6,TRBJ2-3,CASSTKPRSIAYTDTQYF
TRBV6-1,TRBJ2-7,CASSESSYEQYF
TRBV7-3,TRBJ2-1,CASSAPGAGNEQFF
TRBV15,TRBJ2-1,CATSRGGGKYNEQFF
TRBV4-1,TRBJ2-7,CASSQEQGWYEQYF
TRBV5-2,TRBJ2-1,CASSPDLGPRSYNEQFF
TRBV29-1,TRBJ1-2,CSVGRGGDNYGYTF
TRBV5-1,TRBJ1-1,CASTRGEMKNTEAFF
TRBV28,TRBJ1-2,CATRDSNYGYTF
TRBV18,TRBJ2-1,CASTPTSGSYNEQFF
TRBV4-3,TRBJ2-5,CASSQDPFQETQYF
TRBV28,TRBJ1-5,CASSAPGQGKHQPQHF
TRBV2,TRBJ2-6,CASSVFRTSGVSGANVLTF
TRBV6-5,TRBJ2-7,CASSRYVDRSYEQYF
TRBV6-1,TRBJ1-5,CASSVFSLVQGGQPQHF
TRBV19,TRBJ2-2,CASSLLAGTGELFF
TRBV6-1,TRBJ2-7,CASSEQGASEQYF
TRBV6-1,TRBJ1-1,CASSEIEIGAGNTEAFF
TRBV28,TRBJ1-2,CASSSPPWGMGGYTF
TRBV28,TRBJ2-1,CASSTLLAASYNEQFF
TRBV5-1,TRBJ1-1,CASSLKTQGFGNTEAFF
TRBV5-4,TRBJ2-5,CASSPTTRQDEETQYF
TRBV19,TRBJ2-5,CASSFPGGTQYF
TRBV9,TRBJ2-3,CASSVLPTDTQYF
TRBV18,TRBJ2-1,CASSPDPPNEQFF
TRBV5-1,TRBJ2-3,CASSLSGDTQYF
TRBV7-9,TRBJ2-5,CASRGDKTQYF